A single sample is the source of the 21 T cell receptor beta chains below, sequenced in a study of blood T cell repertoires in COVID-19. The data were produced by immunoSEQ multiplex PCR, yet TCRdb's version contains in-frame clones alone and is incomplete. Seen here are more than 200,000 clones, around 83% observed once, and the top ten hold about 7.4%. Sequencing was done on a sample of peripheral blood. These receptors were obtained from a woman between 50 and 59 years old with acute or convalescent COVID-19.

This clone has a handful of counts. The CDR3 DNA follows: TGTGCCAGCAGCTTCGGGAGAGAGAGGGAGCAGTACTTC. Protein: CASSFGREREQYF. This chain uses TRBV5-4 with TRBJ2-7; D perhaps matches TRBD2 (6 bases). The CDR3 loop spans 13 amino acids. Between the trimmed V and J ends, which lost 2 bases and 7 bases, there was a span of 13 bases. The germline V gene has CDR1 SGHNT and CDR2 YYREEE (reference sequence).

This chain links TRBV5-4 with TRBJ2-3; D is ambiguous. The CDR3 spans 17 residues. V was pared by 4 bases and J by 2 bases, with 20 bases between. CDR1 is SGHNT, CDR2 YYREEE, per germline (reference sequence). The CDR3 bases are TGTGCCAGCAGCATCCTGGCGGCACTCCCTTCCACAGATACGCAGTATTTT. This gives the protein CASSILAALPSTDTQYF.

This rearrangement joins TRBV14 to TRBJ2-7; 7 bases line up with TRBD2. The CDR3 length is 14 residues. Looked up from germline, CDR1 is SGHDN and CDR2 is FVKESK. Trimming cost V 4 bases and J 5 bases; bases outside gene matches: 8. CDR3 nucleotides: TGTGCCAGCAGCCCGGGGGGAGCCTGGGACGAGCAGTACTTC. Its translation: CASSPGGAWDEQYF. Drawing the rest from reference TRBV14 and TRBJ2-7, the complete variable domain is EAGVTQFPSHSVIEKGQTVTLRCDPISGHDNLYWYRRVMGKEIKFLLHFVKESKQDESGMPNNRFLAERTGGTYSTLKVQPAELEDSGVYFCASSPGGAWDEQYFGPGTRLTVT.

This chain joins TRBV5-1 and TRBJ2-3; 7 nucleotides agree with TRBD2. Trimming cost V 3 bases and J 5 bases; bases outside gene matches: 6. This CDR3 has 14 residues. Germline V gene lookup returns CDR1 SGHRS and CDR2 YFSETQ. The CDR3 region is CASSSQGGGDTQYF. As DNA, the CDR3 is TGCGCCAGCAGCTCGCAGGGCGGGGGAGATACGCAGTATTTT.

The chain has TRBV29-1 and TRBJ1-3; the D is unclear. The V end lost 4 bases, the J end lost 4 bases, and 14 bases lay between the germline ends. The CDR3 loop spans 14 amino acids. The germline V gene has CDR1 SQVTM and CDR2 ANQGSEA. CDR3 DNA: TGCAGCGTTGTTCGCCCTGACATCGGAAACACCATATATTTT. The encoded protein is CSVVRPDIGNTIYF.

This clone appeared once. V and J are TRBV28 and TRBJ2-7; TRBD1 aligns across 8 bases. CDR3 length equals 16 residues. Trimming took 6 bases from V and 3 from J; bases not matched to a gene: 13. CDR1 is MDHEN, CDR2 SYDVKM, per germline. Here the CDR3 reads CASRGPGQVLLYEQYF. In DNA, the CDR3 is TGTGCCAGCAGGGGCCCGGGACAGGTCTTACTCTACGAGCAGTACTTC.

CDR3 sequence reads: CASSFSGSMETQYF. DNA of the CDR3: TGCGCCAGCAGCTTTAGCGGGAGTATGGAGACCCAGTACTTC. J is TRBJ2-5 and V is TRBV5-1; 9 nucleotides line up with TRBD2. V shed 2 bases, J shed 5 bases, and the junction held 4 bases outside the gene matches. The CDR3 spans 14 residues. CDR1 is SGHRS and CDR2 is YFSETQ in the germline V gene.

V usage is TRBV6-2 or TRBV6-3 and J usage is TRBJ2-1; TRBD2 matches 9 bases. V shed 5 bases, J shed 7 bases, and the junction held 9 bases outside the gene matches. Germline CDR1 reads MNHEY; CDR2 reads SVGEGT. This CDR3 is built from 15 residues. Here the CDR3 reads CASSTGTSFRNEQFF. CDR3 nucleotides: TGTGCCAGCAGTACCGGGACTAGCTTTAGGAATGAGCAGTTCTTC.

The J gene is TRBJ2-7, the V gene TRBV28; weak D call: TRBD1 (6 bases). V was trimmed by 4 bases and J by 3 bases, leaving 16 bases between them. CDR3 length: 15 amino acids. Germline V lookup: CDR1 MDHEN, CDR2 SYDVKM. The CDR3 DNA reads TGTGCCAGCAGTTCTCCAGGGGCTAATAACTACGAGCAGTACTTC. This codes for CASSSPGANNYEQYF.

This clone appeared a single time. The gene calls are TRBV7-7 and TRBJ2-2; a weak D match, TRBD1 (6 bases). V lost 5 bases and J lost 5, with 12 bases in between. The CDR3 is 14 residues long. Per the germline V gene, CDR1 is SSHAT and CDR2 is FNYEAQ (reference sequence). CDR3 coding DNA: TGTGCCAGCAGCCAAATACAGGGTACCGGGGAGCTGTTTTTT. This translates into CASSQIQGTGELFF.

The chain carries TRBV2 and TRBJ1-2; the D is unclear. The J call is uncertain, as TRBJ2-7 better fits the DNA end. Germline V gene sequence: CDR1 SNHLY, CDR2 FYNNEI. This CDR3 has 11 amino acids. DNA of the CDR3: TGTGCCAGCAGCGACCTTCCTGGACAGTACTTC. Protein: CASSDLPGQYF.

As for this clone: The sample has other DNA sequences that encode this CDR3 too. This chain links TRBV28 with TRBJ2-7; 10 bases line up with TRBD2. Germline V gives CDR1 MDHEN, CDR2 SYDVKM. The CDR3 sequence is 14 residues long. Trimming cost V 3 bases and J 4 bases; bases outside gene matches: 3. The CDR3 coding sequence is TGTGCCAGCAGTTTTGGACTAGCGGATTACGAGCAGTACTTC. Its translation is CASSFGLADYEQYF.

About this clone itself: With a much larger clone just one base away, this may be a read error. The rearrangement uses TRBV7-3 and TRBJ2-7, with D perhaps TRBD2 (6 bases). There are 13 residues in the CDR3. The V and J ends lost 3 bases and 3 bases respectively, with 9 bases between them. Germline lookup yields CDR1 SGHTA and CDR2 FQGTGA. The CDR3 DNA reads as TGTGCCAGCAGCTTGGACGGGAGCTACGAGCAGTACTTC. The encoded protein is CASSLDGSYEQYF. The full variable domain, rest sourced from reference TRBV7-3 and TRBJ2-7, is GAGVSQTPSNKVTEKGKYVELRCDPISGHTALYWYRQSLGQGPEFLIYFQGTGAADDSGLPNDRFFAVRPEGSVSTLKIQRTERGDSAVYLCASSLDGSYEQYFGPGTRLTVT.

This clone was counted only a few times. The rearrangement joins TRBV5-4 to TRBJ2-5, with TRBD2 matching over 7 bases. The J segment lost 4 bases and the V segment lost 3 bases, leaving 9 bases of the junction unmatched. Germline CDR1 SGHNT, CDR2 YYREEE (reference sequence). This CDR3 spans 15 amino acids. The CDR3 is CASSSTLAVRETQYF. In nucleotides, the CDR3 is TGTGCCAGCAGCTCCACTCTAGCGGTACGAGAGACCCAGTACTTC.

The table lists this clone with many counts. The V call is TRBV19, the J call TRBJ2-1; D is perhaps TRBD1 (6 bases). This CDR3 is 13 amino acids long. Germline CDR1 reads LNHDA; CDR2 reads SQIVND (reference sequence). The V end was cut by 5 bases, the J end by 6 bases, with 11 bases between. DNA of the CDR3: TGTGCCAGTAGTCAAGGGGGTATCAATGAGCAGTTCTTC. The encoded protein is CASSQGGINEQFF. Together with reference TRBV19 and TRBJ2-1, the CDR3 gives the full variable domain: DGGITQSPKYLFRKEGQNVTLSCEQNLNHDAMYWYRQDPGQGLRLIYYSQIVNDFQKGDIAEGYSVSREKKESFPLTVTSAQKNPTAFYLCASSQGGINEQFFGPGTRLTVL.

The chain couples TRBV24-1 to TRBJ2-3, with no clear D. The V gene's germline CDR1 is KGHDR and CDR2 SFDVKD. This CDR3 region has 16 residues. V lost 3 bases and J 1 base, leaving 13 bases between the germline ends. The CDR3 loop is CATSDRTLPGTDTQYF. The CDR3 region has the DNA TGTGCCACCAGTGATAGAACTCTACCTGGCACAGATACGCAGTATTTT.

V usage is TRBV28 and J usage is TRBJ2-5, with D possibly matching TRBD2 (6 bases). The germline gives CDR1 MDHEN, CDR2 SYDVKM. CDR3 length equals 14 residues. Trimming cost V 5 bases and J 2 bases, with 12 bases left between them. The CDR3 DNA sequence: TGTGCCAGCAGTCCCCCGGGACTGCAAGAGACCCAGTACTTC. This translates into CASSPPGLQETQYF.

The chain links TRBV5-6 to TRBJ2-5; TRBD2 might be the D (5 bases). Trimming shortened V by 4 bases and J by 5 bases, and 15 bases separated the two germline ends. The CDR3 loop spans 14 amino acids. Germline V CDR1 and CDR2: SGHDT, YYEEEE. The CDR3 protein is CASSADRGFETQYF. The CDR3, as DNA: TGTGCCAGCAGCGCGGACCGCGGGTTCGAGACCCAGTACTTC.

V and J are TRBV6-1 and TRBJ2-2; D is possibly TRBD2 (6 bases). The germline gives CDR1 MNHNS, CDR2 SASEGT. V dropped 3 bases and J dropped 0 bases, with 11 bases sitting between them. CDR3 length: 16 amino acids. The CDR3 coding sequence is TGTGCCAGCAGTGATGGACGGGGGACGAACACCGGGGAGCTGTTTTTT. It codes for CASSDGRGTNTGELFF.

The chain has TRBV5-1 and TRBJ2-7, with D unclear. CDR3 length: 14 amino acids. CDR1 SGHRS and CDR2 YFSETQ come from the germline V gene. Trimming pared 2 bases from V and 3 bases from J, leaving 12 bases between. For the CDR3, the DNA is TGCGCCAGCAGCTTACAGTCCTCAAACTACGAGCAGTACTTC. Translated: CASSLQSSNYEQYF. The whole variable domain, filled in from reference TRBV5-1 and TRBJ2-7, reads KAGVTQTPRYLIKTRGQQVTLSCSPISGHRSVSWYQQTPGQGLQFLFEYFSETQRNKGNFPGRFSGRQFSNSRSEMNVSTLELGDSALYLCASSLQSSNYEQYFGPGTRLTVT.

V is TRBV13 and J is TRBJ2-1; 12 bases map to TRBD2. The ends lost 5 bases at V and 5 bases at J; junction bases unmatched: 7. Germline V gene lookup returns CDR1 PRHDT and CDR2 FYEKMQ (reference sequence). This CDR3 contains 16 residues. CDR3 in amino acids: CASSLWTSGTNNEQFF. The CDR3 region has the DNA TGTGCCAGCAGCCTCTGGACTAGCGGGACAAACAATGAGCAGTTCTTC.